Following are 25 T cell receptor beta chains from one sample sequenced in a study of immune heterogeneity within non-small cell lung tumors. TCR beta CDR3 regions came from multiplex PCR with 32 forward V and 13 reverse J primers. From the multiplex PCR reads, TCRdb called clonotypes with MiXCR, one entry per CDR3 protein. The sample has 7,000 to 8,500 distinct CDR3 sequences, roughly a fifth seen once. Template came from bulk tumor genomic DNA, at approximately 540 ng per sample. Several biopsies were spaced far apart within each primary tumor and obtained as surgery took place. Samples came from untreated patients having curative surgery for newly diagnosed non-small cell lung cancer. Material: lung tumor tissue. All receptors derive from a man between 60 and 70 years old with non-small cell lung cancer.

The rearrangement joins TRBV20-1 to TRBJ2-1; weak D call: TRBD2 (6 bases). In germline, CDR1 is DFQATT, CDR2 SNEGSKA (reference sequence). This CDR3 region has 14 residues. V was trimmed by 6 bases and J by 9 bases, leaving 21 bases between them. CDR3 loop: CSAWPRTTVGEQFF. CDR3 in DNA: TGCAGTGCCTGGCCGAGGACTACCGTAGGTGAGCAGTTCTTC.

This clonotype came up many times. This CDR3 is CASSLGTGFYGYTF. The CDR3 nucleotides read TGTGCCAGCAGCTTAGGGACAGGGTTCTATGGCTACACCTTC. The chain has TRBV7-8 and TRBJ1-2; 8 bases are shared with TRBD1. The trim removed 1 base at V and 4 bases at J, leaving 2 bases unmatched. Germline CDR1 and CDR2: SGHVS and FQNEAQ. This CDR3 is built from 14 residues.

In the case of this clonotype: The DNA is omitted, as the CDR3 cannot be located on it reliably, and the CDR3 follows TCRdb's listing. The chain joins TRBV9 to TRBJ1-5; the table gives TRBD1 as D, unverified against the DNA. Germline V gives CDR1 SGDLS, CDR2 YYNGEE. The CDR3 spans 17 residues, counting both ends. The CDR3 reads CASSVGAGTGSGRPQHF.

This clonotype was recorded at least ten times. The chain has TRBV12-3 or TRBV12-4 and TRBJ2-5; 9 nucleotides agree with TRBD2. CDR3 length equals 14 residues. The trim removed 2 bases at V and 7 bases at J, leaving 5 bases unmatched. As DNA, the CDR3 is TGTGCCAGCAGTTTAACTAGCGGGCTAGGGACCCAGTACTTC. The encoded protein is CASSLTSGLGTQYF.

This clonotype is medium-sized. The V gene is TRBV20-1, the J gene TRBJ2-7, with 8 bases lining up with TRBD2. The CDR3 has 15 residues. CDR1 and CDR2 from the germline V gene are DFQATT and SNEGSKA (reference sequence). V was pared by 0 bases and J by 4 bases, with 8 bases of the junction left unmatched. The CDR3 sequence: CSARDRGTSLYEQYF. The CDR3 DNA reads as TGCAGTGCTAGAGATCGCGGGACTAGTCTTTACGAGCAGTACTTC.

This clonotype was observed many times. The chain recombines TRBV18 with TRBJ2-6; TRBD1 aligns across 9 bases. Germline CDR1 KGHSH, CDR2 LQKENI. Germline trimming cut 8 bases from V and 2 bases from J; bases unmatched to any gene: 4. There are 15 residues in the CDR3. CDR3 in DNA: TGTGCCAGCGGGACAGGGTTCCCTGGGGCCAACGTCCTGACTTTC. This translates into CASGTGFPGANVLTF.

In this sample, this clonotype turned up once. The missing conserved phenylalanine or tryptophan at the end of this CDR3 makes a read error likely. The V call is TRBV18, the J call TRBJ1-2; D is perhaps TRBD1 (5 bases). Germline V gene data show CDR1 as KGHSH and CDR2 as LQKENI. The CDR3 loop spans 15 amino acids. Deletions cut 6 bases from V and 1 base from J, with 15 bases between. The CDR3 spells CASSKDAGGNYGYTY. DNA of the CDR3: TGTGCCAGCTCGAAGGACGCGGGGGGTAACTATGGCTACACCTAC.

This clonotype came up once. This may arise from a read error, as a much more abundant clone is one base away. The chain is built from TRBV27 and TRBJ2-2, with TRBD1 matching 8 bases. With 8 bases clipped from V and 8 bases from J, the junction kept 7 bases outside the gene matches. The CDR3 is made up of 13 amino acids. The V gene's germline CDR1 is MNHEY and CDR2 SMNVEV (reference sequence). CDR3 DNA sequence: TGTGCCAGCTGGGGACAGGTGGAAGGGGAGCTGTTTTTT. Amino acids: CASWGQVEGELFF.

This clonotype is medium-sized within its sample. V and J are TRBV27 and TRBJ1-1; tentatively, D is TRBD1 (5 bases). V gave up 6 bases and J gave up 6 bases, with 20 bases separating them. In germline, CDR1 is MNHEY, CDR2 SMNVEV (reference sequence). The CDR3 runs 15 residues. The CDR3 protein is CASRGTLGTSAEAFF. The CDR3 region has the DNA TGTGCCAGCAGAGGCACATTGGGGACGTCGGCTGAAGCTTTCTTT.

In this sample, this clonotype is medium-sized. The gene calls are TRBV7-2 and TRBJ2-7, with TRBD2 identical over 13 bases. The trim removed 4 bases at V and 2 bases at J, leaving 11 bases unmatched. Germline assignment: CDR1 SGHTA and CDR2 FQGNSA. The CDR3 runs to 18 residues. The CDR3 loop is CASSYKGLAGVMAYEQYF. CDR3 bases: TGTGCCAGCAGCTATAAAGGACTAGCGGGAGTTATGGCCTACGAGCAGTACTTC.

A note on this clonotype: A much larger clone sits a single nucleotide away, making a read error possible. The chain is built from TRBV5-1 and TRBJ2-3; D may be TRBD1 (6 bases). Germline-derived CDR1 and CDR2 are SGHRS and YFSETQ. This CDR3 spans 13 amino acids. CDR3 DNA sequence: TGCGCCAGCGGTGTGGGGGCCGAAGGTACGAAGTATTTT. This translates into CASGVGAEGTKYF.

Many counts were recorded for this clonotype. V gene TRBV7-9 combines with J gene TRBJ1-5; D gene unclear. V dropped 5 bases and J dropped 3 bases, with 8 bases sitting between them. The CDR3 runs to 13 residues. CDR1 is SEHNR and CDR2 is FQNEAQ in the germline V gene (reference sequence). CDR3 sequence reads: CASSVNNNQPQHF. Here the CDR3 DNA reads TGTGCCAGCAGCGTAAACAACAATCAGCCCCAGCATTTT.

Many counts were recorded for this clonotype. This chain connects TRBV29-1 to TRBJ1-2; D gene unclear. CDR1 and CDR2 (germline): SQVTM, ANQGSEA. This CDR3 region has 11 residues. The V and J ends lost 6 bases and 3 bases respectively, with 8 bases between them. The CDR3 protein is CSVPPDYGYTF. The CDR3 bases are TGCAGCGTCCCCCCCGACTATGGCTACACCTTC.

By share of the sample, this clonotype is medium-sized. The chain links TRBV20-1 to TRBJ2-3; maybe TRBD2 (5 bases). CDR3 length: 15 residues. V lost 6 bases and J lost 0, with 16 bases in between. Germline assignment: CDR1 DFQATT and CDR2 SNEGSKA (reference sequence). Here the CDR3 DNA reads TGCAGTGCGGAAGCAGCGGATCCTAGCACAGATACGCAGTATTTT. It encodes CSAEAADPSTDTQYF.

This clonotype qualifies as medium-sized. The CDR3 DNA is TGTGCCAGTAGTATATCCTACCCCGGAGGGCCCTACGAGCAGTACTTC. Amino acid sequence: CASSISYPGGPYEQYF. V and J are TRBV19 and TRBJ2-7; tentatively, D is TRBD2 (6 bases). The CDR3 totals 16 residues. CDR1 and CDR2 from the germline V gene are LNHDA and SQIVND (reference sequence). V was cut by 2 bases and J by 2 bases, with 16 bases left in between.

This clonotype is medium-sized (0.01 to 0.1%) by share. The CDR3 sequence is CASRTQGSDYGYTF. The CDR3 DNA follows: TGTGCCAGTAGGACACAGGGGTCGGACTATGGCTACACCTTC. V gene TRBV19 combines with J gene TRBJ1-2; 7 bases are a match to TRBD1. Germline CDR1 reads LNHDA; CDR2 reads SQIVND (reference sequence). The ends lost 6 bases at V and 3 bases at J; junction bases unmatched: 7. This CDR3 is built from 14 residues.

In this sample, this clonotype is medium-sized (0.01 to 0.1%). V and J are TRBV6-1 and TRBJ2-7; 9 bases line up with TRBD2. The CDR3 has 12 amino acids. The J segment lost 4 bases and the V segment lost 7 bases, leaving 2 bases of the junction unmatched. Per germline, CDR1 MNHNS and CDR2 SASEGT. CDR3 in amino acids: CASISGRYEQYF. The CDR3, as DNA: TGTGCCAGCATCAGCGGGAGGTACGAGCAGTACTTC.

CDR3 protein: CATSRGGMNTEAFF. For the CDR3, the DNA is TGTGCCACCAGCAGAGGGGGGATGAACACTGAAGCTTTCTTT. The chain employs TRBV15 and TRBJ1-1; TRBD1 might be the D (5 bases). The CDR3 has 14 residues. Trimming took 1 base from V and 0 from J, leaving 6 bases between them. The germline gives CDR1 LNHNV, CDR2 YYDKDF (reference sequence).

Sample share makes this clonotype medium-sized. The chain carries TRBV20-1 and TRBJ2-7; 13 bases fit TRBD2. The CDR3 contains 19 residues. J lost 3 bases, V lost 2 bases, and 16 bases had no gene match. The V gene's germline CDR1 is DFQATT and CDR2 SNEGSKA (reference sequence). The CDR3 loop is CSARPEPGQGTSGIYEQYF. CDR3 nucleotide sequence: TGCAGTGCTAGACCTGAACCGGGACAGGGGACTAGCGGGATCTACGAGCAGTACTTC.

This clonotype is medium-sized within its sample. The CDR3 sequence is CASSLGGSDTGELFF. Written as DNA, the CDR3 is TGTGCCAGCAGCTTAGGCGGGAGTGACACCGGGGAGCTGTTTTTT. The chain uses TRBV11-2 and TRBJ2-2; the match to TRBD2 covers 7 bases. The CDR3 sequence is 15 residues long. Germline values: CDR1 SGHAT, CDR2 FQNNGV. J was trimmed by 3 bases and V by 1 base; bases with no gene match: 2.

By its share, this clonotype is medium-sized. The chain carries TRBV19 and TRBJ2-1, with 8 positions matching TRBD1. The CDR3 consists of 17 residues. V shed 5 bases, J shed 0 bases, and the junction held 9 bases outside the gene matches. Germline CDR1 reads LNHDA; CDR2 reads SQIVND (reference sequence). This chain's CDR3 is CASSEDRATSSYNEQFF. CDR3 bases: TGTGCCAGTAGTGAGGACAGGGCCACTAGCTCCTACAATGAGCAGTTCTTC. Drawing the rest from reference TRBV19 and TRBJ2-1, the complete variable domain is DGGITQSPKYLFRKEGQNVTLSCEQNLNHDAMYWYRQDPGQGLRLIYYSQIVNDFQKGDIAEGYSVSREKKESFPLTVTSAQKNPTAFYLCASSEDRATSSYNEQFFGPGTRLTVL.

This clonotype was seen many times. The chain uses TRBV9 and TRBJ1-5; no reliable D call. The CDR3 covers 14 residues. In germline, CDR1 is SGDLS, CDR2 YYNGEE. Deletions cut 0 bases from V and 8 bases from J, with 12 bases between. The CDR3: CASSVGNEIEPQHF. CDR3 nucleotide sequence: TGTGCCAGCAGCGTAGGGAACGAGATTGAGCCCCAGCATTTT.

By frequency in the sample, this clonotype is medium-sized. The rearrangement joins TRBV9 to TRBJ2-7; 10 nucleotides match TRBD2. The CDR3 has 15 residues. The germline V gene has CDR1 SGDLS and CDR2 YYNGEE. Trimming cost V 3 bases and J 0 bases; bases outside gene matches: 3. The chain's CDR3 is CASSGGLANSYEQYF. The CDR3, as DNA: TGTGCCAGCAGCGGGGGACTAGCGAACTCCTACGAGCAGTACTTC.

This chain connects TRBV9 to TRBJ2-5; D might be TRBD2 (6 bases). Trimming took 0 bases from V and 4 from J, leaving 16 bases between them. Germline V CDR1 and CDR2: SGDLS, YYNGEE. This CDR3 region has 16 residues. DNA for the CDR3: TGTGCCAGCAGCGTAGGGTCACTAATCGGGGGAGAGACCCAGTACTTC. Protein: CASSVGSLIGGETQYF.

This clonotype was counted many times. CDR3 nucleotides: TGCGCCAGCAGCTCCGGACAGGCGGGTGGCTACACCTTC. Translation gives CASSSGQAGGYTF. The chain combines TRBV5-1 with TRBJ1-2; TRBD1 agrees at 7 bases. Germline trimming cut 3 bases from V and 7 bases from J; bases unmatched to any gene: 6. Germline V CDR1 and CDR2: SGHRS, YFSETQ. The CDR3 spans 13 residues.